The 8 T cell receptor beta chains below all came from one sample that was sequenced in a study of T cell changes during pregnancy in multiple sclerosis. Clones were sequenced by immunoSEQ multiplex PCR, and TCRdb holds only the in-frame ones, with some missing. The sample lists some 71,000 clones, 90% to 95% occurring once. Sequenced material: peripheral blood, taken after pregnancy. The origin of the receptors is a female donor with multiple sclerosis, enrolled in a pregnancy study.

The genes are TRBV7-9 and TRBJ2-5, with 10 bases that match TRBD2. The CDR3 is 17 amino acids. The V gene's germline CDR1 is SEHNR and CDR2 FQNEAQ (reference sequence). The J segment lost 3 bases and the V segment lost 0 bases, leaving 7 bases of the junction unmatched. The CDR3 DNA reads TGTGCCAGCAGCTTAGCGCCTGATACTAGCGGGGAAGAGACCCAGTACTTC. It is translated as CASSLAPDTSGEETQYF.

This clone was counted between two and nine times. The chain has TRBV19 and TRBJ1-1; 8 bases are a match to TRBD1. The CDR3 runs 14 residues. CDR1 is LNHDA, CDR2 SQIVND, per germline (reference sequence). With V trimmed by 1 base and J by 4 bases, 2 bases remained unmatched. Here the CDR3 reads CASSIGTGTTEAFF. In DNA, the CDR3 is TGTGCCAGTAGTATAGGGACAGGGACCACTGAAGCTTTCTTT. The whole variable domain, remainder taken from reference TRBV19 and TRBJ1-1, is DGGITQSPKYLFRKEGQNVTLSCEQNLNHDAMYWYRQDPGQGLRLIYYSQIVNDFQKGDIAEGYSVSREKKESFPLTVTSAQKNPTAFYLCASSIGTGTTEAFFGQGTRLTVV.

This sequence joins TRBV7-6 and TRBJ2-5, with 8 bases lining up with TRBD2. The germline CDR1 and CDR2 sequences are SGHVS and FNYEAQ. V lost 4 bases, J lost 5 bases, and 12 bases stayed unmatched. This CDR3 has 16 residues. DNA for the CDR3: TGTGCCAGCAGCTCCGGGACTAGTTCTCCGGGGGAGACCCAGTACTTC. This gives the protein CASSSGTSSPGETQYF. Looking up the rest from reference TRBV7-6 and TRBJ2-5 gives the full variable domain: GAGVSQSPRYKVTKRGQDVALRCDPISGHVSLYWYRQALGQGPEFLTYFNYEAQQDKSGLPNDRFSAERPEGSISTLTIQRTEQRDSAMYRCASSSGTSSPGETQYFGPGTRLLVL.

The V gene is TRBV28, the J gene TRBJ2-7, with TRBD2 matching 7 bases. This CDR3 comprises 14 residues. Trimming cost V 4 bases and J 2 bases; bases outside gene matches: 5. CDR1 is MDHEN and CDR2 is SYDVKM in the germline V gene. The CDR3 DNA is TGTGCCAGCAGTTCCTCCGGGACTACCTACGAGCAGTACTTC. Amino acid sequence: CASSSSGTTYEQYF. The full variable domain, rest sourced from reference TRBV28 and TRBJ2-7, is DVKVTQSSRYLVKRTGEKVFLECVQDMDHENMFWYRQDPGLGLRLIYFSYDVKMKEKGDIPEGYSVSREKKERFSLILESASTNQTSMYLCASSSSGTTYEQYFGPGTRLTVT.

This chain uses TRBV6-1 with TRBJ1-5; 7 bases line up with TRBD1. The CDR3 is made up of 15 amino acids. V shed 1 base, J shed 2 bases, and the junction held 2 bases outside the gene matches. CDR1 MNHNS and CDR2 SASEGT come from the germline V gene. The chain's CDR3 is CASSEDRGGNQPQHF. The CDR3 DNA sequence: TGTGCCAGCAGTGAAGACAGGGGAGGCAATCAGCCCCAGCATTTT.

The chain combines TRBV13 with TRBJ2-5, with TRBD2 matching over 11 bases. V trimming: 5 bases; J trimming: 2 bases; junction bases outside the gene matches: 7. CDR1 is PRHDT and CDR2 is FYEKMQ in the germline V gene (reference sequence). The CDR3 runs 16 residues. CDR3 coding DNA: TGTGCCAGCAGCACCAGACTAGCGGGAAGTCAAGAGACCCAGTACTTC. Protein sequence: CASSTRLAGSQETQYF.

The chain recombines TRBV6-1 with TRBJ2-1; 7 bases agree with TRBD2. The CDR3 length is 16 residues. In germline, CDR1 is MNHNS, CDR2 SASEGT. The trim removed 2 bases at V and 3 bases at J, leaving 7 bases unmatched. The chain's CDR3 is CASSEPGAGDYNEQFF. DNA of the CDR3: TGTGCCAGCAGTGAACCCGGGGCGGGGGACTACAATGAGCAGTTCTTC.

The chain joins TRBV5-1 to TRBJ2-7; TRBD2 matches at 7 bases. V gave up 1 base and J gave up 1 base; unmatched junction bases: 5. The CDR3 is made up of 15 amino acids. Germline V lookup: CDR1 SGHRS, CDR2 YFSETQ. CDR3 amino acids: CASSLSPSGSYEQYF. As DNA, the CDR3 is TGCGCCAGCAGCTTGAGCCCTAGCGGATCCTACGAGCAGTACTTC. Based on the CDR3 plus reference TRBV5-1 and TRBJ2-7, the full variable domain is KAGVTQTPRYLIKTRGQQVTLSCSPISGHRSVSWYQQTPGQGLQFLFEYFSETQRNKGNFPGRFSGRQFSNSRSEMNVSTLELGDSALYLCASSLSPSGSYEQYFGPGTRLTVT.